This TCR beta chain was captured in a study of T cell changes during pregnancy in multiple sclerosis. Sequencing was performed with immunoSEQ multiplex PCR; in TCRdb, only in-frame clones are kept and a portion is missing. The repertoire holds about 98,000 clones, 90% to 95% seen once, with roughly 2.1% in the top ten. The receptor was isolated from a female donor in good health, enrolled as a control in a pregnancy study. The specimen was peripheral blood, collected after pregnancy.

The DNA of the CDR3 is TGTGCCAGCAGCCCACGTGGGAGCCTTAATGAAAAACTGTTTTTT. Amino acids: CASSPRGSLNEKLFF. The J gene is TRBJ1-4, the V gene TRBV9; D remains ambiguous. The CDR3 totals 15 residues. Germline V lookup: CDR1 SGDLS, CDR2 YYNGEE. V shed 4 bases and J shed 4 bases, with 14 bases lying between them.